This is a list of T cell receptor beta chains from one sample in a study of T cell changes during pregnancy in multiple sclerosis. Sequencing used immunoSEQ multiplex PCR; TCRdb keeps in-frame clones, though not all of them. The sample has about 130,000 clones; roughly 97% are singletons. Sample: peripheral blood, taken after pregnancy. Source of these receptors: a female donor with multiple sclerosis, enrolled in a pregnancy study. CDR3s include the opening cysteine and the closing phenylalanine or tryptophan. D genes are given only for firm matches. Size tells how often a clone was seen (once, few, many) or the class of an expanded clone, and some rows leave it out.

CDR3aa: CASSLYQGYQPQHF
CDR3nt: TGTGCCAGCAGCTTGTACCAGGGGTATCAGCCCCAGCATTTT
d_gene: .
v_gene: TRBV5-6
j_gene: TRBJ1-5
abundance: .

CDR3aa: CASSLNLGRRINTEAFF
CDR3nt: TGCGCCAGCAGCTTGAATCTTGGCCGGCGGATCAACACTGAAGCTTTCTTT
d_gene: .
v_gene: TRBV5-1
j_gene: TRBJ1-1
abundance: .

CDR3aa: CASSSDHRAGANVLTF
CDR3nt: TGTGCCAGCAGCTCGGATCACAGGGCCGGGGCCAACGTCCTGACTTTC
d_gene: .
v_gene: TRBV11-3
j_gene: TRBJ2-6
abundance: .

CDR3aa: CASSSLWRRDSYNEQFF
CDR3nt: TGTGCCAGCAGCTCTCTCTGGCGGAGGGACTCCTACAATGAGCAGTTCTTC
d_gene: .
v_gene: TRBV5-6
j_gene: TRBJ2-1
abundance: .

CDR3aa: CASRRGSGGTEAFF
CDR3nt: TGTGCCAGTAGGCGTGGGTCAGGGGGCACTGAAGCTTTCTTT
d_gene: TRBD1
v_gene: TRBV19
j_gene: TRBJ1-1
abundance: .

CDR3aa: CATGTGSYAIYF
CDR3nt: TGTGCTACCGGGACAGGGAGCTATGCCATATATTTT
d_gene: TRBD1
v_gene: TRBV28
j_gene: TRBJ1-3
abundance: .

CDR3aa: CASSARDSYEQYF
CDR3nt: TGTGCCAGCAGCGCCCGGGACAGCTACGAGCAGTACTTC
d_gene: TRBD1
v_gene: TRBV11-3
j_gene: TRBJ2-7
abundance: .

CDR3aa: CASSLRTGQETQYF
CDR3nt: TGTGCCAGCAGTTTAAGGACAGGCCAAGAGACCCAGTACTTC
d_gene: TRBD1
v_gene: TRBV28
j_gene: TRBJ2-5
abundance: .

CDR3aa: CASSPSTSPNTDTQYF
CDR3nt: TGTGCCAGCAGTCCCTCGACTAGTCCCAACACAGATACGCAGTATTTT
d_gene: .
v_gene: TRBV6-4
j_gene: TRBJ2-3
abundance: once

CDR3aa: CASSSKPTDTQYF
CDR3nt: TGTGCCAGCAGCTCTAAACCCACAGATACGCAGTATTTT
d_gene: .
v_gene: TRBV6-5
j_gene: TRBJ2-3
abundance: .

CDR3aa: CASSLWGGGTEAFF
CDR3nt: TGTGCCAGCAGCTTGTGGGGGGGAGGAACTGAAGCTTTCTTT
d_gene: .
v_gene: TRBV5-4
j_gene: TRBJ1-1
abundance: .

CDR3aa: CASSLQGQSNQPQHF
CDR3nt: TGTGCCAGCAGCCTACAGGGACAAAGCAATCAGCCCCAGCATTTT
d_gene: .
v_gene: TRBV28
j_gene: TRBJ1-5
abundance: .

CDR3aa: CASSSQGPTEAFF
CDR3nt: TGTGCCAGCAGTTCCCAGGGTCCCACTGAAGCTTTCTTT
d_gene: .
v_gene: TRBV28
j_gene: TRBJ1-1
abundance: .

CDR3aa: CSVRVDEQYF
CDR3nt: TGCAGCGTTCGGGTCGACGAGCAGTACTTC
d_gene: .
v_gene: TRBV29-1
j_gene: TRBJ2-7
abundance: .

CDR3aa: CASTNGGDGYTF
CDR3nt: TGTGCCAGCACAAACGGAGGGGATGGCTACACCTTC
d_gene: .
v_gene: TRBV27
j_gene: TRBJ1-2
abundance: .

CDR3aa: CASSLGLAGADTQYF
CDR3nt: TGTGCCAGCAGCTTGGGACTAGCGGGAGCAGATACGCAGTATTTT
d_gene: TRBD2
v_gene: TRBV5-4
j_gene: TRBJ2-3
abundance: .

CDR3aa: CASSPGDRGHNEQFF
CDR3nt: TGCGCCAGCAGCCCGGGGGACAGGGGTCACAATGAGCAGTTCTTC
d_gene: TRBD1
v_gene: TRBV5-1
j_gene: TRBJ2-1
abundance: .

CDR3aa: CASSLLGQGTNTGELFF
CDR3nt: TGTGCCAGCAGTTTATTGGGACAGGGGACGAACACCGGGGAGCTGTTTTTT
d_gene: TRBD1
v_gene: TRBV27
j_gene: TRBJ2-2
abundance: once

CDR3aa: CASRLDWAGYEQYF
CDR3nt: TGCGCCAGCAGACTGGACTGGGCGGGGTACGAGCAGTACTTC
d_gene: .
v_gene: TRBV5-1
j_gene: TRBJ2-7
abundance: .

CDR3aa: CASSRSGGGDEKLFF
CDR3nt: TGTGCCAGCAGCCGTTCAGGGGGTGGGGATGAAAAACTGTTTTTT
d_gene: TRBD1
v_gene: TRBV7-8
j_gene: TRBJ1-4
abundance: .

CDR3aa: CASSAPGLAAYEQYF
CDR3nt: TGCGCCAGCAGCGCGCCGGGACTAGCAGCCTACGAGCAGTACTTC
d_gene: TRBD2
v_gene: TRBV4-1
j_gene: TRBJ2-7
abundance: .

CDR3aa: CASSQGIIAARVSEQFF
CDR3nt: TGTGCCAGCAGCCAAGGGATAATAGCGGCCAGGGTTAGTGAGCAGTTCTTC
d_gene: .
v_gene: TRBV4-2
j_gene: TRBJ2-1
abundance: .

CDR3aa: CASSFPGTGGYEQYF
CDR3nt: TGTGCCAGCAGCTTCCCTGGGACAGGGGGCTACGAGCAGTACTTC
d_gene: TRBD1
v_gene: TRBV5-6
j_gene: TRBJ2-7
abundance: .

CDR3aa: CASSLRGKETQYF
CDR3nt: TGTGCCAGCAGCCTGCGGGGTAAAGAGACCCAGTACTTC
d_gene: .
v_gene: TRBV5-6
j_gene: TRBJ2-5
abundance: .

CDR3aa: CASSRPGAAGTSGSSYEQYF
CDR3nt: TGTGCCAGCAGCCGCCCGGGGGCCGCGGGGACTAGCGGTAGCTCCTACGAGCAGTACTTC
d_gene: TRBD2
v_gene: TRBV28
j_gene: TRBJ2-7
abundance: .

CDR3aa: CASSSYRIGNTIYF
CDR3nt: TGTGCCAGCAGCTCTTACAGGATAGGAAACACCATATATTTT
d_gene: .
v_gene: TRBV7-8
j_gene: TRBJ1-3
abundance: once

CDR3aa: CATSNVGGSFYEQYF
CDR3nt: TGTGCCACCAGCAATGTAGGGGGCTCCTTCTACGAGCAGTACTTC
d_gene: TRBD1
v_gene: TRBV15
j_gene: TRBJ2-7
abundance: .

CDR3aa: CASSESAGELFF
CDR3nt: TGTGCCAGCAGTGAATCGGCCGGGGAGCTGTTTTTT
d_gene: .
v_gene: TRBV25-1
j_gene: TRBJ2-2
abundance: .

CDR3aa: CASSLGPQKRDRNNEQFF
CDR3nt: TGTGCCAGCAGTTTAGGCCCCCAGAAGCGGGACCGGAACAATGAGCAGTTCTTC
d_gene: TRBD2
v_gene: TRBV28
j_gene: TRBJ2-1
abundance: .

CDR3aa: CASSSQGAGAKNIQYF
CDR3nt: TGTGCCAGCAGTTCACAGGGGGCGGGAGCCAAAAACATTCAGTACTTC
d_gene: TRBD1
v_gene: TRBV25-1
j_gene: TRBJ2-4
abundance: .

CDR3aa: CASSLIDGTLAYEQYF
CDR3nt: TGTGCCAGCAGCTTAATAGACGGGACACTCGCCTACGAGCAGTACTTC
d_gene: .
v_gene: TRBV13
j_gene: TRBJ2-7
abundance: .

CDR3aa: CASSYSGTGVVGSQYF
CDR3nt: TGTGCCAGCAGTTACTCCGGGACAGGGGTGGTCGGGTCCCAGTACTTC
d_gene: TRBD1
v_gene: TRBV6-5
j_gene: TRBJ2-5
abundance: .

CDR3aa: CASSPTGSPYNEQFF
CDR3nt: TGTGCCAGCTCCCCGACAGGGAGCCCCTACAATGAGCAGTTCTTC
d_gene: TRBD1
v_gene: TRBV18
j_gene: TRBJ2-1
abundance: .

CDR3aa: CASSAGQGNTGELFF
CDR3nt: TGTGCCAGCAGCGCCGGACAGGGAAACACCGGGGAGCTGTTTTTT
d_gene: TRBD1
v_gene: TRBV7-3
j_gene: TRBJ2-2
abundance: .

CDR3aa: CASSQEGLPGDTQYF
CDR3nt: TGTGCCAGCAGCCAAGAGGGCCTACCCGGAGATACGCAGTATTTT
d_gene: .
v_gene: TRBV14
j_gene: TRBJ2-3
abundance: .

CDR3aa: CATLLRGTGNSGANVLTF
CDR3nt: TGTGCCACCCTGCTCAGGGGGACAGGGAACTCTGGGGCCAACGTCCTGACTTTC
d_gene: TRBD1
v_gene: TRBV15
j_gene: TRBJ2-6
abundance: .

CDR3aa: CATGGVAEAFF
CDR3nt: TGTGCCACCGGGGGAGTCGCTGAAGCTTTCTTT
d_gene: .
v_gene: TRBV28
j_gene: TRBJ1-1
abundance: .

CDR3aa: CATSGLGLGYTF
CDR3nt: TGTGCCACCAGCGGCCTGGGGCTGGGCTACACCTTC
d_gene: .
v_gene: TRBV15
j_gene: TRBJ1-2
abundance: .

CDR3aa: CASSYAASSYEQFF
CDR3nt: TGTGCCAGCAGTTACGCTGCTAGTAGTTATGAGCAGTTCTTC
d_gene: .
v_gene: TRBV6-5
j_gene: TRBJ2-1
abundance: .

CDR3aa: CASSVHSGRGNEQFF
CDR3nt: TGTGCCAGCAGCGTCCATAGCGGGAGGGGGAATGAGCAGTTCTTC
d_gene: TRBD2
v_gene: TRBV9
j_gene: TRBJ2-1
abundance: .

CDR3aa: CASSLGTGLQPQHF
CDR3nt: TGTGCCAGCAGTTTGGGGACAGGGTTACAGCCCCAGCATTTT
d_gene: TRBD1
v_gene: TRBV28
j_gene: TRBJ1-5
abundance: few

CDR3aa: CASSLLGGADTQYF
CDR3nt: TGTGCCAGCAGCTTACTGGGGGGGGCAGATACGCAGTATTTT
d_gene: TRBD2
v_gene: TRBV7-2
j_gene: TRBJ2-3
abundance: .

CDR3aa: CASSERQGVQPQHF
CDR3nt: TGTGCCAGCAGTGAGAGACAGGGTGTTCAGCCCCAGCATTTT
d_gene: TRBD1
v_gene: TRBV2
j_gene: TRBJ1-5
abundance: .

CDR3aa: CASSPLAGKNTEAFF
CDR3nt: TGTGCCAGCTCCCCCTTGGCAGGGAAGAACACTGAAGCTTTCTTT
d_gene: .
v_gene: TRBV18
j_gene: TRBJ1-1
abundance: .

CDR3aa: CASSEGGSVSWYQETQYF
CDR3nt: TGTGCCAGCAGTGAGGGTGGCTCAGTGTCTTGGTACCAAGAGACCCAGTACTTC
d_gene: .
v_gene: TRBV27
j_gene: TRBJ2-5
abundance: .

CDR3aa: CASSLQGVINNEQFF
CDR3nt: TGTGCCAGCAGCCTACAGGGGGTGATCAACAATGAGCAGTTCTTC
d_gene: TRBD1
v_gene: TRBV5-4
j_gene: TRBJ2-1
abundance: .

CDR3aa: CASSSGTSGSPLAGKTQYF
CDR3nt: TGCGCCAGCAGCTCCGGGACTAGCGGGAGTCCTCTGGCGGGAAAGACCCAGTACTTC
d_gene: TRBD2
v_gene: TRBV5-1
j_gene: TRBJ2-5
abundance: few

CDR3aa: CAWSVASSDTEAFF
CDR3nt: TGTGCCTGGAGTGTTGCATCGAGCGACACTGAAGCTTTCTTT
d_gene: .
v_gene: TRBV30
j_gene: TRBJ1-1
abundance: .

CDR3aa: CASSESELARETQYF
CDR3nt: TGCGCCAGCAGTGAGTCGGAACTAGCGAGGGAGACCCAGTACTTC
d_gene: TRBD2
v_gene: TRBV10-1
j_gene: TRBJ2-5
abundance: .

CDR3aa: CASIGLAGTGELFF
CDR3nt: TGTGCCAGTATCGGACTAGCGGGAACGGGGGAGCTGTTTTTT
d_gene: TRBD2
v_gene: TRBV19
j_gene: TRBJ2-2
abundance: .

CDR3aa: CASSLGGRALEKLFF
CDR3nt: TGTGCCAGCAGCTTAGGGGGCCGGGCCCTTGAAAAACTGTTTTTT
d_gene: .
v_gene: TRBV7-9
j_gene: TRBJ1-4
abundance: .

CDR3aa: CASRDTILGNTEAFF
CDR3nt: TGTGCCAGCAGGGACACAATCCTTGGTAACACTGAAGCTTTCTTT
d_gene: .
v_gene: TRBV5-4
j_gene: TRBJ1-1
abundance: few

CDR3aa: CASSRTGGGNQPQHF
CDR3nt: TGTGCCAGTAGTCGGACAGGGGGCGGCAATCAGCCCCAGCATTTT
d_gene: TRBD1
v_gene: TRBV19
j_gene: TRBJ1-5
abundance: .

CDR3aa: CASRLGASGWYNEQFF
CDR3nt: TGTGCAAGTCGCTTAGGGGCTAGCGGGTGGTACAATGAGCAGTTCTTC
d_gene: .
v_gene: TRBV12-2
j_gene: TRBJ2-1
abundance: .

CDR3aa: CASSYSRDSTYEQYF
CDR3nt: TGTGCCAGCAGTTACTCGAGGGACAGCACCTACGAGCAGTACTTC
d_gene: TRBD1
v_gene: TRBV6-5
j_gene: TRBJ2-7
abundance: .

CDR3aa: CASRLPVNEQYF
CDR3nt: TGTGCCAGCCGTCTCCCGGTGAACGAGCAGTACTTC
d_gene: .
v_gene: TRBV6-1
j_gene: TRBJ2-7
abundance: .

CDR3aa: CASSQDRLSSSYNEQFF
CDR3nt: TGCGCCAGCAGCCAAGATCGTCTTTCTAGCTCCTACAATGAGCAGTTCTTC
d_gene: .
v_gene: TRBV4-3
j_gene: TRBJ2-1
abundance: .

CDR3aa: CATLRDRFYEQYF
CDR3nt: TGTGCCACCCTCCGGGACAGGTTCTACGAGCAGTACTTC
d_gene: TRBD1
v_gene: TRBV28
j_gene: TRBJ2-7
abundance: .